The 28 T cell receptor beta chains reported below all come from one sample, sequenced in a study of beta chain features in type 1 diabetes. Expressed TCRB transcripts were sequenced, since all the RNA that had been isolated was reverse transcribed. Generated by immunoSEQ multiplex PCR, the TCRdb table keeps only in-frame clones and is missing some. This sample has hundreds of thousands of clones; about a sixth occur once, and the top ten carry approximately 0.093%. The source material was naive CD4+ T cells from blood. These TCRs come from a man aged 18-30 years in good health.

The V gene is TRBV18, the J gene TRBJ2-7; 14 nucleotides agree with TRBD2. Germline V gene sequence: CDR1 KGHSH, CDR2 LQKENI. Germline trimming cut 6 bases from V and 1 base from J; bases unmatched to any gene: 2. CDR3 length: 15 residues. The CDR3 DNA is TGTGCCAGCTCCCGGACTAGCGGGGGGTCCTACGAGCAGTACTTC. Its protein product is CASSRTSGGSYEQYF.

The chain has TRBV19 and TRBJ2-5; 7 nucleotides match TRBD1. The CDR3 covers 14 residues. Germline values: CDR1 LNHDA, CDR2 SQIVND (reference sequence). Trimming took 1 base from V and 1 from J; bases not matched to a gene: 0. DNA for the CDR3: TGTGCCAGTAGTATAGGACAGGGCCAAGAGACCCAGTACTTC. Amino acids: CASSIGQGQETQYF.

This sequence joins TRBV29-1 and TRBJ2-7; D is possibly TRBD1 (5 bases). The CDR3 contains 14 residues. Germline lookup yields CDR1 SQVTM and CDR2 ANQGSEA. The V end was cut by 2 bases, the J end by 6 bases, with 17 bases between. CDR3 protein: CSVESAGKGREQYF. The CDR3 DNA sequence: TGCAGCGTTGAATCGGCAGGGAAGGGCCGCGAGCAGTACTTC.

This clone was observed a handful of times. The chain links TRBV19 to TRBJ1-5, with 7 bases fitting TRBD1. V shed 5 bases, J shed 4 bases, and the junction held 2 bases outside the gene matches. The germline CDR1 and CDR2 sequences are LNHDA and SQIVND (reference sequence). The CDR3 covers 13 residues. CDR3 sequence reads: CASSGTVNQPQHF. The CDR3 DNA follows: TGTGCCAGTAGTGGGACAGTGAATCAGCCCCAGCATTTT. Combining the CDR3 with reference TRBV19 and TRBJ1-5 gives the whole variable domain DGGITQSPKYLFRKEGQNVTLSCEQNLNHDAMYWYRQDPGQGLRLIYYSQIVNDFQKGDIAEGYSVSREKKESFPLTVTSAQKNPTAFYLCASSGTVNQPQHFGDGTRLSIL.

The chain links TRBV6-5 to TRBJ1-3; D possibly corresponds to TRBD1 (5 bases). The CDR3 runs to 15 residues. Germline V gene lookup returns CDR1 MNHEY and CDR2 SVGAGI. V was clipped by 2 bases and J by 7 bases, with 15 bases between them. The CDR3 here is CASSYHHRGGNTIYF. DNA of the CDR3: TGTGCCAGCAGTTACCATCATAGGGGAGGTAACACCATATATTTT.

This clone was seen a handful of times. This chain links TRBV2 with TRBJ2-1; 8 bases line up with TRBD2. CDR3 length: 14 amino acids. V was pared by 3 bases and J by 6 bases, with 4 bases of the junction left unmatched. Germline loops: CDR1 SNHLY, CDR2 FYNNEI. CDR3 sequence reads: CASSDQAGVNEQFF. For the CDR3, the DNA is TGTGCCAGCAGTGATCAAGCGGGAGTCAATGAGCAGTTCTTC. The complete variable domain, with remaining parts taken from reference TRBV2 and TRBJ2-1, reads EPEVTQTPSHQVTQMGQEVILRCVPISNHLYFYWYRQILGQKVEFLVSFYNNEISEKSEIFDDQFSVERPDGSNFTLKIRSTKLEDSAMYFCASSDQAGVNEQFFGPGTRLTVL.

This clone was observed a few times. The gene calls are TRBV10-3 and TRBJ2-1; 11 positions match TRBD2. Losses at the gene ends were 6 bases for V and 6 bases for J; bases not matched to a gene: 10. Germline-derived CDR1 and CDR2 are ENHRY and SYGVKD. This CDR3 comprises 16 residues. CDR3 amino acids: CAISVTTSGGGNEQFF. As DNA, the CDR3 is TGTGCCATCAGCGTGACTACTAGCGGGGGCGGCAATGAGCAGTTCTTC.

This clone turned up a few times. The J gene is TRBJ2-7, the V gene TRBV10-3, with TRBD1 as a possible D gene (6 bases). The CDR3 totals 13 residues. V was clipped by 0 bases and J by 6 bases, with 9 bases between them. Per the germline V gene, CDR1 is ENHRY and CDR2 is SYGVKD. Written as DNA, the CDR3 is TGTGCCATCAGTGAGTCGAGAGGGGGCGAGCAGTACTTC. Translated: CAISESRGGEQYF.

The chain links TRBV5-1 to TRBJ2-5, with 10 bases aligning to TRBD1. There are 16 residues in the CDR3. Germline CDR1 is SGHRS and CDR2 is YFSETQ. J was trimmed by 2 bases and V by 0 bases; bases with no gene match: 4. CDR3 bases: TGCGCCAGCAGCTTGGTGAGGACAGGGGGGCAAGAGACCCAGTACTTC. This codes for CASSLVRTGGQETQYF.

V is TRBV7-9 and J is TRBJ1-3, with D uncertain. This CDR3 spans 14 amino acids. V was clipped by 3 bases and J by 4 bases, with 10 bases between them. Germline CDR1 SEHNR, CDR2 FQNEAQ (reference sequence). This chain's CDR3 is CASSFRPSGNTIYF. The CDR3 coding sequence is TGTGCCAGCAGCTTCCGACCCAGCGGAAACACCATATATTTT.

In its sample, this clone was seen many times. The rearrangement uses TRBV27 and TRBJ1-2; TRBD1 might be the D (6 bases). Germline lookup yields CDR1 MNHEY and CDR2 SMNVEV (reference sequence). The length of the CDR3 is 14 residues. Between the trimmed V and J ends, which lost 5 bases and 4 bases, there was a span of 14 bases. CDR3 in DNA: TGTGCCAGCAGTATAACAGGGTTTGGCTATGGCTACACCTTC. It yields the protein CASSITGFGYGYTF.

This chain uses TRBV5-1 with TRBJ1-2, with 7 bases identical to TRBD1. There are 17 residues in the CDR3. The germline CDR1 and CDR2 sequences are SGHRS and YFSETQ. The trim removed 0 bases at V and 2 bases at J, leaving 10 bases unmatched. The CDR3 loop reads CASSLGAGTAKNYGYTF. In DNA form, the CDR3 reads TGCGCCAGCAGCTTGGGAGCCGGGACAGCGAAAAACTATGGCTACACCTTC.

The chain couples TRBV13 to TRBJ2-5; 9 bases map to TRBD2. Germline V gene sequence: CDR1 PRHDT, CDR2 FYEKMQ (reference sequence). The CDR3 consists of 18 residues. Germline trimming cut 4 bases from V and 4 bases from J; bases unmatched to any gene: 16. As DNA, the CDR3 is TGTGCCAGCAGCTCCTATCCCGGGGGCGCGGGAGGGGTAGAGACCCAGTACTTC. Protein product: CASSSYPGGAGGVETQYF.

This clone was counted between two and nine times. Other DNA sequences in this specimen translate into the identical CDR3. V is TRBV20-1 and J is TRBJ2-7; D ambiguous. The CDR3 consists of 9 residues. V gave up 3 bases and J gave up 4 bases, with 1 base separating them. The V gene's germline CDR1 is DFQATT and CDR2 SNEGSKA (reference sequence). The DNA for the CDR3 is TGCAGTGCTAGGTACGAGCAGTACTTC. It yields the protein CSARYEQYF.

This clone was observed once. The rearrangement links TRBV4-2 to TRBJ2-3; D gene ambiguous. V dropped 0 bases and J dropped 8 bases, with 6 bases sitting between them. This CDR3 contains 12 residues. Germline V gives CDR1 LGHNA, CDR2 YNFKEQ. In nucleotides, the CDR3 is TGTGCCAGCAGCCAAGATACCCGTACGCAGTATTTT. Amino acids: CASSQDTRTQYF.

This clone was seen a handful of times. This chain links TRBV23-1 with TRBJ1-2; D is unresolved. TRBV23-1 is classed as an ORF, of uncertain function. This CDR3 has 12 residues. With 2 bases removed from V and 4 bases from J, the gap between germline ends came to 5 bases. CDR3 residues: CASSQVSYGYTF. The CDR3 bases are TGCGCCAGCAGTCAAGTCAGCTATGGCTACACCTTC.

CDR3 coding DNA: TGTGCCAGTAGTACCCCGGGCAGGGGGAAGGTAGGGCAAGAGACCCAGTACTTC. It is translated as CASSTPGRGKVGQETQYF. The chain joins TRBV19 to TRBJ2-5; 7 bases agree with TRBD1. Trimming removed 4 bases from V and 2 bases from J; junction bases left unmatched: 16. This CDR3 has 18 residues. Looked up from germline, CDR1 is LNHDA and CDR2 is SQIVND (reference sequence).

The chain couples TRBV5-1 to TRBJ1-1, with a weak D call TRBD1 (6 bases). This CDR3 is built from 17 residues. Deletions cut 2 bases from V and 2 bases from J, with 19 bases between. Germline V gene sequence: CDR1 SGHRS, CDR2 YFSETQ. The CDR3: CASSLGLTGATNTEAFF. CDR3 sequence (DNA): TGCGCCAGCAGCTTAGGCCTGACGGGGGCCACCAACACTGAAGCTTTCTTT.

This clone has a handful of counts. The rearrangement joins TRBV9 to TRBJ1-4; D not certain. The CDR3 is made up of 16 amino acids. The germline V gene has CDR1 SGDLS and CDR2 YYNGEE. Trimming removed 0 bases from V and 0 bases from J, with 9 bases in between. CDR3 region: CASSVEAKPTNEKLFF. In nucleotides, the CDR3 is TGTGCCAGCAGCGTAGAGGCTAAGCCAACTAATGAAAAACTGTTTTTT.

This clone has only a few counts. The junction and the germline gene differ at one end; a read error may be behind it. The J gene is TRBJ2-2, the V gene TRBV7-7; 7 nucleotides agree with TRBD1. This CDR3 comprises 14 residues. Germline V lookup: CDR1 SSHAT, CDR2 FNYEAQ (reference sequence). Here the CDR3 DNA reads TGTGCTAGCAGCAAGGGACAGACTACCGGGGAGCTGTTTTTT. The encoded protein is CASSKGQTTGELFF.

The chain carries TRBV18 and TRBJ2-7, with 7 bases that match TRBD1. CDR1 is KGHSH and CDR2 is LQKENI in the germline V gene. V shed 5 bases, J shed 3 bases, and the junction held 10 bases outside the gene matches. The CDR3 is 15 amino acids. The CDR3: CASSGATGKGYEQYF. The CDR3 DNA reads as TGTGCCAGCTCAGGCGCGACAGGGAAGGGCTACGAGCAGTACTTC.

This clone appeared a few times. The chain couples TRBV15 to TRBJ2-7, with D unresolved. CDR3 length equals 15 residues. V shed 0 bases and J shed 3 bases, with 12 bases lying between them. CDR1 LNHNV and CDR2 YYDKDF come from the germline V gene (reference sequence). The CDR3 sequence: CATSRDRASRYEQYF. In DNA, the CDR3 is TGTGCCACCAGCAGAGATCGGGCAAGCCGCTACGAGCAGTACTTC. Full variable domain (outside the CDR3, taken from reference TRBV15 and TRBJ2-7): DAMVIQNPRYQVTQFGKPVTLSCSQTLNHNVMYWYQQKSSQAPKLLFHYYDKDFNNEADTPDNFQSRRPNTSFCFLDIRSPGLGDTAMYLCATSRDRASRYEQYFGPGTRLTVT.

V gene TRBV7-9 combines with J gene TRBJ1-6, with D uncertain. CDR1 and CDR2 (germline): SEHNR, FQNEAQ (reference sequence). There are 14 residues in the CDR3. V was shortened by 6 bases and J by 8 bases, with 14 bases between the two germline ends. CDR3 sequence reads: CASSRHGVDSPLHF. As DNA, the CDR3 is TGTGCCAGCAGTCGCCACGGGGTGGATTCACCCCTCCACTTT.

This clone was observed a few times. The chain is built from TRBV6-5 and TRBJ1-1, with 7 bases matching TRBD1. The CDR3 sequence is 12 residues long. Germline trimming cut 6 bases from V and 8 bases from J; bases unmatched to any gene: 6. The germline CDR1 and CDR2 sequences are MNHEY and SVGAGI. CDR3 amino acids: CASRIPQGEAFF. CDR3 in DNA: TGTGCCAGCAGAATTCCACAGGGGGAAGCTTTCTTT.

This clone was seen a handful of times. V usage is TRBV10-3 and J usage is TRBJ2-1, with D perhaps assigned TRBD1 or TRBD2 (5 bases each). Per germline, CDR1 ENHRY and CDR2 SYGVKD. The germline V and J ends were trimmed by 4 bases and 8 bases, with 9 bases remaining between them. CDR3 length equals 12 residues. The CDR3 DNA follows: TGTGCCATCAGTGCATCGGGGCATGAGCAGTTCTTC. Protein product: CAISASGHEQFF.

This chain links TRBV7-9 with TRBJ2-2; D gene ambiguous. The CDR3 length is 15 residues. Germline V lookup: CDR1 SEHNR, CDR2 FQNEAQ (reference sequence). Between the trimmed V and J ends, which lost 4 bases and 1 base, there was a span of 10 bases. CDR3 bases: TGTGCCAGCAGCTCCCCTGTGGGGAACACCGGGGAGCTGTTTTTT. This translates into CASSSPVGNTGELFF.

This sequence joins TRBV6-6 and TRBJ2-7; 9 nucleotides line up with TRBD1. The CDR3 sequence is 14 residues long. V lost 7 bases and J lost 3; bases outside the gene matches: 7. The germline CDR1 and CDR2 sequences are MNHNY and SVGAGI (reference sequence). CDR3 nucleotides: TGTGCCAGCAATTGGGACAGGGAGGACTACGAGCAGTACTTC. Its protein product is CASNWDREDYEQYF.

The chain joins TRBV19 to TRBJ2-6; 9 bases map to TRBD1. CDR3 length: 16 residues. Germline-derived CDR1 and CDR2 are LNHDA and SQIVND (reference sequence). V was clipped by 6 bases and J by 3 bases; unmatched bases: 6. CDR3 nucleotide sequence: TGTGCCAGTAGCCCACAGGGGGCGGATGGGGCCAACGTCCTGACTTTC. This gives the protein CASSPQGADGANVLTF.